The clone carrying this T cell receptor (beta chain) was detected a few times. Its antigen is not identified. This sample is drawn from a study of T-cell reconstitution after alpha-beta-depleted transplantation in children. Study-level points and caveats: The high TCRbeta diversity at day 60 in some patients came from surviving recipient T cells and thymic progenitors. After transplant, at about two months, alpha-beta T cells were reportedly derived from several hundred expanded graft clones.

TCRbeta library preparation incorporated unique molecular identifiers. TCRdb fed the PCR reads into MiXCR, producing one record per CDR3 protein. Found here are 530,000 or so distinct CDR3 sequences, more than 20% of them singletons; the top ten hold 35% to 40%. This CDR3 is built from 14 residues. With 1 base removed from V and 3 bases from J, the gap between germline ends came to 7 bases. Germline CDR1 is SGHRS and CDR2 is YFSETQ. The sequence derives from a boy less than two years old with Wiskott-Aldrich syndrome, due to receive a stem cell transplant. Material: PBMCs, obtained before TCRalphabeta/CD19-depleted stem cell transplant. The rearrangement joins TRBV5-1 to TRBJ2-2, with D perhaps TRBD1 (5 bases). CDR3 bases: TGCGCCAGCAGCTTGCCAGGGTACACCGGGGAGCTGTTTTTT. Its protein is CASSLPGYTGELFF.